This is a list of T cell receptor beta chains from one sample in a study of blood T cell repertoires in COVID-19. Data came from immunoSEQ multiplex PCR; TCRdb stores just in-frame clones and leaves some out. The table records more than 350,000 clones, more than 70% of them present only once. The sequenced sample consisted of peripheral blood. The receptor source for this set is a woman aged 30 to 39 with COVID-19, enrolled during active disease. Each CDR3 is given with its conserved first and last residue. Fields, in order: clone size, V gene, J gene, D gene, CDR3 protein, CDR3 DNA. D genes are given only for firm matches. Size is stated for part of the rows, as once, few or many counts, or as a class when the clone is expanded.

>NA|TRBV7-9|TRBJ2-3|TRBD2
CASIEGTSGADTQYF
TGTGCCAGCATCGAAGGGACTAGCGGCGCAGATACGCAGTATTTT
>once|TRBV15|TRBJ1-6|NA
CATSRVAGNNSPLHF
TGTGCCACCAGCAGAGTGGCAGGGAATAATTCACCCCTCCACTTT
>NA|TRBV9|TRBJ2-2|NA
CASSVGRGTSGELFF
TGTGCCAGCAGCGTAGGTCGGGGAACGAGCGGGGAGCTGTTTTTT
>NA|TRBV28|TRBJ2-3|TRBD1
CASSTTGGSTDTQYF
TGTGCCAGCAGTACCACAGGGGGTAGCACAGATACGCAGTATTTT
>NA|TRBV29-1|TRBJ2-1|NA
CSALVSSYNEQFF
TGCAGCGCGTTAGTGAGCTCCTACAATGAGCAGTTCTTC
>NA|TRBV24-1|TRBJ1-2|TRBD1
CATSPTGNYGYTF
TGTGCCACCAGCCCGACAGGGAACTATGGCTACACCTTC
>few|TRBV9|TRBJ2-2|NA
CASTRGTGELFF
TGTGCCAGCACAAGGGGCACCGGGGAGCTGTTTTTT
>few|TRBV4-1|TRBJ1-5|TRBD1
CASSHRGDSRLINQPQHF
TGCGCCAGCAGCCATAGGGGGGACAGCCGCCTGATCAATCAGCCCCAGCATTTT
>NA|TRBV25-1|TRBJ2-5|TRBD2
CASSEWGGSPDPETQYF
TGTGCCAGCAGTGAATGGGGGGGAAGCCCCGATCCGGAGACCCAGTACTTC
>NA|TRBV7-9|TRBJ1-2|TRBD1
CASSWGQDYGYTF
TGTGCCAGCAGCTGGGGACAGGACTATGGCTACACCTTC
>few|TRBV5-1|TRBJ1-1|TRBD1
CASSLRQGGGTEAFF
TGCGCCAGCAGCTTACGACAGGGTGGGGGGACTGAAGCTTTCTTT
>NA|TRBV5-8|TRBJ2-3|NA
CASSTGTHTNTDTQYF
TGTGCCAGCAGCACCGGGACTCACACCAACACAGATACGCAGTATTTT
>NA|TRBV5-1|TRBJ1-3|NA
CASSLWQGSNTIYF
TGCGCCAGCAGCTTATGGCAGGGTAGCAACACCATATATTTT
>NA|TRBV6-5|TRBJ2-7|NA
CASSTGHPYEQYF
TGTGCCAGCAGTACGGGACACCCCTACGAGCAGTACTTC
>NA|TRBV4-2|TRBJ2-1|TRBD2
CASSPLAGEQFF
TGTGCCAGCAGTCCCCTAGCGGGCGAGCAGTTCTTC
>NA|TRBV19|TRBJ2-5|TRBD2
CASSSGTSGRKAETQYF
TGTGCCAGTAGCTCCGGGACTAGCGGGAGGAAGGCGGAGACCCAGTACTTC
>NA|TRBV10-3|TRBJ2-5|TRBD1
CAISPGQQETQYF
TGTGCCATCAGCCCGGGACAGCAAGAGACCCAGTACTTC
>NA|TRBV5-6|TRBJ2-1|NA
CASSFTGEYNEQFF
TGTGCCAGCAGCTTCACGGGGGAGTACAATGAGCAGTTCTTC
>NA|TRBV4-1|TRBJ2-7|TRBD2
CASSQPTSGIYEQYF
TGCGCCAGCAGCCAACCTACTAGCGGGATCTACGAGCAGTACTTC
>NA|TRBV28|TRBJ2-7|NA
CASSQQAYEQYF
TGTGCCAGCAGTCAGCAGGCATACGAGCAGTACTTC
>NA|TRBV27|TRBJ1-1|TRBD1
CASKPRGTGNLNTEAFF
TGTGCCAGCAAACCCCGAGGGACAGGGAATTTGAACACTGAAGCTTTCTTT
>NA|TRBV9|TRBJ2-5|NA
CASSRSYQETQYF
TGTGCCAGCAGCAGGAGTTACCAAGAGACCCAGTACTTC
>NA|TRBV15|TRBJ2-1|NA
CATSIWRASGNEQFF
TGTGCCACCAGCATATGGCGGGCCAGCGGGAATGAGCAGTTCTTC
>NA|TRBV2|TRBJ2-3|TRBD2
CASSVPSGTTDTQYF
TGTGCCAGCAGTGTCCCTAGCGGGACCACAGATACGCAGTATTTT
>NA|TRBV5-1|TRBJ2-7|TRBD2
CASSLAEAGAWGSYEQYF
TGCGCCAGCAGCTTGGCCGAAGCGGGAGCGTGGGGCTCCTACGAGCAGTACTTC
>NA|TRBV5-6|TRBJ1-5|NA
CASSLVTGGPNQPQHF
TGTGCCAGCAGCTTGGTGACAGGCGGTCCCAATCAGCCCCAGCATTTT
>NA|TRBV19|TRBJ1-1|NA
CASSIGGNTEAFF
TGTGCCAGTAGTATCGGAGGGAACACTGAAGCTTTCTTT
>NA|TRBV3-1/TRBV3-2|TRBJ2-7|TRBD1
CASSQVRQGMNEQYF
TGTGCCAGCAGCCAAGTACGACAGGGGATGAACGAGCAGTACTTC
>NA|TRBV18|TRBJ2-5|TRBD1
CASSPQTGGYQETQYF
TGTGCCAGCTCACCACAGACAGGGGGGTACCAAGAGACCCAGTACTTC
>NA|TRBV7-2|TRBJ2-3|TRBD2
CASSTRTSGSIDTQYF
TGTGCCAGCAGCACCCGGACTAGCGGGAGTATAGATACGCAGTATTTT
>NA|TRBV18|TRBJ2-1|TRBD2
CASSPGLDYNEQFF
TGTGCCAGCTCACCGGGACTAGACTACAATGAGCAGTTCTTC
>NA|TRBV28|TRBJ2-3|TRBD2
CASSTHLAGGRSTDTQYF
TGTGCCAGCAGTACCCACCTAGCGGGAGGGCGAAGCACAGATACGCAGTATTTT